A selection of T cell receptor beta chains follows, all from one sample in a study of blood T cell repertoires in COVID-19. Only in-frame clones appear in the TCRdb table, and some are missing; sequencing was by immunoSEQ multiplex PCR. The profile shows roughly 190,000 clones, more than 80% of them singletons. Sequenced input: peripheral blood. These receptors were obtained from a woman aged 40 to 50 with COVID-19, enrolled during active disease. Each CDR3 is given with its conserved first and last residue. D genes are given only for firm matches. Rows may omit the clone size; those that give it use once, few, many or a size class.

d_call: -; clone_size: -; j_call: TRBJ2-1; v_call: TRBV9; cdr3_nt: TGTGCCAGCAGCGTAGGTGGTAGCGTCTCCTACAATGAGCAGTTCTTC; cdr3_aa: CASSVGGSVSYNEQFF
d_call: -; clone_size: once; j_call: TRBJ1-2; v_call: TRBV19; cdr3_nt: TGTGCCAGTAGTACCTTCAGTGACAGGAACTATGGCTACACCTTC; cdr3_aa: CASSTFSDRNYGYTF
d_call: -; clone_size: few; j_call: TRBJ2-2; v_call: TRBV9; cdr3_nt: TGTGCCAGCAGCGTTCAAGAGGGTTCGAACACCGGGGAGCTGTTTTTT; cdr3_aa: CASSVQEGSNTGELFF
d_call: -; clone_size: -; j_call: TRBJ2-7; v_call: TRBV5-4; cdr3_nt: TGTGCCAGCAGCTCAAAACTAACAGGGAATTCATACGAGCAGTACTTC; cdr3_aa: CASSSKLTGNSYEQYF
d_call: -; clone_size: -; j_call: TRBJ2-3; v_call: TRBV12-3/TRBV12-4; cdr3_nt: TGTGCCAGCACCCTCGGGACTGAAGATACGCAGTATTTT; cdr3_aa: CASTLGTEDTQYF
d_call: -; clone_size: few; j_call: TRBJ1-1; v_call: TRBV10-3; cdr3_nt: TGTGCCATCAGAGGGGGGGGCGTGGGCACTGAAGCTTTCTTT; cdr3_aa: CAIRGGGVGTEAFF
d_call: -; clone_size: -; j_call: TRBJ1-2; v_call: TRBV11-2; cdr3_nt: TGTGCCAGCAGCTTACAGGGATACGGCTACACCTTC; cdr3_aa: CASSLQGYGYTF
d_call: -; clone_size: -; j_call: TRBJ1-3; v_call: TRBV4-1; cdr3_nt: TGCGCCAGCAGCCAAACTCCAGGGGTCGGAAACACCATATATTTT; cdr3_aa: CASSQTPGVGNTIYF
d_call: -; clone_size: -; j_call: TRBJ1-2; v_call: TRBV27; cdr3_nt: TGTGCCAGCAGTTCAGGCTTTTTGTCTAACTATGGCTACACCTTC; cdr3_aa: CASSSGFLSNYGYTF
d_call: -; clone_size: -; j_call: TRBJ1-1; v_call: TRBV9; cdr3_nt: TGTGCCAGCAGCCCATCAGACGGGATTGAAGCTTTCTTT; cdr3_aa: CASSPSDGIEAFF
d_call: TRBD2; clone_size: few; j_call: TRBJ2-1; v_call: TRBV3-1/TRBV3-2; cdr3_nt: TGTGCCAGCAGCCCCCGTTCCGGGACTAGCGGGAGAGCCCTCACCTACAATGAGCAGTTCTTC; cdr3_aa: CASSPRSGTSGRALTYNEQFF
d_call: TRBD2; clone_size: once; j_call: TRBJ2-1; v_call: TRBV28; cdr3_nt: TGTGCCAGCAGAGGCGCCGGGACTAGCGAAAGTAGTGAGCAGTTCTTC; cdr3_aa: CASRGAGTSESSEQFF
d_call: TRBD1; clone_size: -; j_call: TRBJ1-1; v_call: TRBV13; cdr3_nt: TGTGCCAGCAGCTTACGGGACAGGGCGAACACTGAAGCTTTCTTT; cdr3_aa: CASSLRDRANTEAFF
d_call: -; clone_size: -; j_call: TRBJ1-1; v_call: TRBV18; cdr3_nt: TGTGCCAGCTCACCCTCAGGGGCCAAGAACACTGAAGCTTTCTTT; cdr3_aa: CASSPSGAKNTEAFF
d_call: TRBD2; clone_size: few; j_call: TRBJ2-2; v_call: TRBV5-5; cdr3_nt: TGTGCCAGCAGCGTCGGCGGGGGGGCGATAGACACCGGGGAGCTGTTTTTT; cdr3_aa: CASSVGGGAIDTGELFF
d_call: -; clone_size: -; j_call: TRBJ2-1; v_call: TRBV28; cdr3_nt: TGTGCCAGCAGTTTATACAGGGCCAATGAGCAGTTCTTC; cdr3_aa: CASSLYRANEQFF
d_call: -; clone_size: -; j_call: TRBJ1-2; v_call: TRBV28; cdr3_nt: TGTGCCAGCAGTCCTGGGGGGAGAGGCTACACCTTC; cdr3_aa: CASSPGGRGYTF
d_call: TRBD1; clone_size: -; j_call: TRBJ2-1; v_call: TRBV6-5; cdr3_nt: TGTGCCAGCAGACGGGGACAGGGGTTCTCTGAGCAGTTCTTC; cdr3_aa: CASRRGQGFSEQFF
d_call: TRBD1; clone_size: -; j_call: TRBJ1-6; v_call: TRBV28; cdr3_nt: TGTGCCAGCAGTCTGGCAGGGGGTACTAATTCACCCCTCCACTTT; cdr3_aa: CASSLAGGTNSPLHF
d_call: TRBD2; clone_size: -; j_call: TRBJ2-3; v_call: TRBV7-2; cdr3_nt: TGTGCCAGCAGCTTAGGACTAGCGCCCACAGATACGCAGTATTTT; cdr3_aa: CASSLGLAPTDTQYF
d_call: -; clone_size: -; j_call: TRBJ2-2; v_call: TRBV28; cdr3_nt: TGTGCCAGCACCCAGGCGAACACCGGGGAGCTGTTTTTT; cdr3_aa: CASTQANTGELFF
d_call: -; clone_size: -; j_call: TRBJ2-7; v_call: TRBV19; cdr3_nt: TGTGCCAGTAGTATTCCGCGGGAAACCTACGAGCAGTACTTC; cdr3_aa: CASSIPRETYEQYF
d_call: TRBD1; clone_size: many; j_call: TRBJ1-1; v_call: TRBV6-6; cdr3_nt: TGTGCCAGCAGGAGGACAGGCCCTCCAGAAGCTTTCTTT; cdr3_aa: CASRRTGPPEAFF
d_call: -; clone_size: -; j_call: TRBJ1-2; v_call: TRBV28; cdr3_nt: TGTGCCAGCAGCCAAACAGACCTCTATGGCTACACCTTC; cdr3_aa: CASSQTDLYGYTF
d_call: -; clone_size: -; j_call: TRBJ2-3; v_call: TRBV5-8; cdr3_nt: TGTGCCAGCAGCTTCGGGATAAACACAGATACGCAGTATTTT; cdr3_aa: CASSFGINTDTQYF
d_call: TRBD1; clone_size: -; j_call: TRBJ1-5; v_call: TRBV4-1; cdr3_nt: TGCGCCAGCAGCCAGGGCGGGACAGGGGGCAATCAGCCCCAGCATTTT; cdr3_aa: CASSQGGTGGNQPQHF
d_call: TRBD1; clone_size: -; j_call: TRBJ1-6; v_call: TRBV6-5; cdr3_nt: TGTGCCAGCAGTTCAGACAGGGGGCTTTCACCCCTCCACTTT; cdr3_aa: CASSSDRGLSPLHF
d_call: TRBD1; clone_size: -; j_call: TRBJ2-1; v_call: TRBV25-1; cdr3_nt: TGTGCCACCCCCCAAACAGGGGGAAGTTCCTACAATGAGCAGTTCTTC; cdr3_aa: CATPQTGGSSYNEQFF
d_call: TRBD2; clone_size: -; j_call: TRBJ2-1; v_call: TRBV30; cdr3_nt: TGTGCCTGGAGTCGGGACTACTCCAATGAGCAGTTCTTC; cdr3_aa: CAWSRDYSNEQFF
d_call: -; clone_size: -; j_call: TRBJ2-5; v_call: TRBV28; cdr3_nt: TGTGCCAGCAGCCCTCGAGCCGTCGGGACCCAGTACTTC; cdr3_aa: CASSPRAVGTQYF
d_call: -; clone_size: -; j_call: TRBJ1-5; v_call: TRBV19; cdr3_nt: TGTGCCAGTGCGGGGCGGTTTCATAGCAATCAGCCCCAGCATTTT; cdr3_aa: CASAGRFHSNQPQHF
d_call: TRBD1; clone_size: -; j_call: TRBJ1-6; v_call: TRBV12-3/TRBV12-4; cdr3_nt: TGTGCCACGAGACAGGGGGATTCACCCCTCCACTTT; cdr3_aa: CATRQGDSPLHF
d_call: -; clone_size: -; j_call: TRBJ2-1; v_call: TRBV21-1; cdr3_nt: TGTGCCAGCAGCAACCAGTCATTGCTCAGGGGGCCCCTTCTTAGCTCCTACAATGAGCAGTTCTTC; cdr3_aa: CASSNQSLLRGPLLSSYNEQFF
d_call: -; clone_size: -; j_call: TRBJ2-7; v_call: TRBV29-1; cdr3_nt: TGCAGCGTTGAAGACCCGAGCGCGACCTACGAGCAGTACTTC; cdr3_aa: CSVEDPSATYEQYF
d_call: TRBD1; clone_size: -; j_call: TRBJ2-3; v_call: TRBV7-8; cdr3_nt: TGTGCCAGCAAACCGGACAGGGGGCGCACAGATACGCAGTATTTT; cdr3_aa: CASKPDRGRTDTQYF
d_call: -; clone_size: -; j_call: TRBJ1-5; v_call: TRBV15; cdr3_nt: TGTGCCACCACCACCGAGGCACAGGGTTTTCAGCCCCAGCATTTT; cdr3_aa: CATTTEAQGFQPQHF
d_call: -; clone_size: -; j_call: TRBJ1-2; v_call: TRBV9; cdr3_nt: TGTGCCAGCAGCGTACACACAGACCACTATGGCTACACCTTC; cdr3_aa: CASSVHTDHYGYTF
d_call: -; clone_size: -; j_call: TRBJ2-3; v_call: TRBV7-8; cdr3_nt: TGTGCCAGCATGACTAGCACAGATACGCAGTATTTT; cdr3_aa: CASMTSTDTQYF
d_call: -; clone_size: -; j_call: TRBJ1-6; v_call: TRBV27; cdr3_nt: TGTGCCAGCAGTTTAAGAGGTCAGGGGCGTTCACCCCTCCACTTT; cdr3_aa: CASSLRGQGRSPLHF
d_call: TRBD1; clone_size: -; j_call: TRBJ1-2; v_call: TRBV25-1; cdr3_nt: TGTGCCAGCAGTGAGTTGACAGGGGGCTACACCTTC; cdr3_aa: CASSELTGGYTF
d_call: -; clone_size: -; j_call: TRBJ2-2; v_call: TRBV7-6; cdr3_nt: TGTGCCAGCAGCTTAGCGACGGGCAGGGGCGGTACCGGGGAGCTGTTTTTT; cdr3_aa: CASSLATGRGGTGELFF
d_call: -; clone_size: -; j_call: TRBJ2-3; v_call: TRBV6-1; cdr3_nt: TGTGCCAGCAGTGGGATGACACAGGCTAGCACAGATACGCAGTATTTT; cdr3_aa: CASSGMTQASTDTQYF
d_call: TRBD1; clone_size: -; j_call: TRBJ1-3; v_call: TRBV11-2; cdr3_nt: TGTGCCAGCTCTAGGACCGACAGGGTTGGAAACACCATATATTTT; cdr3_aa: CASSRTDRVGNTIYF
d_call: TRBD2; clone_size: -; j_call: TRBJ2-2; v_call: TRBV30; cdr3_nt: TGTGCCTGGAGTGTAGGAATCCTAGCGGGGCCGACCGGGGAGCTGTTTTTT; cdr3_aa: CAWSVGILAGPTGELFF
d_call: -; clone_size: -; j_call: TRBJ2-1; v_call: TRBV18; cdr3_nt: TGTGCCAGCTCACTATCAACAGGGTTTTCCTACAATGAGCAGTTCTTC; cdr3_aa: CASSLSTGFSYNEQFF
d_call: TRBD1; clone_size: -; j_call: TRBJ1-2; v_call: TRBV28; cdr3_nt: TGTGCCAGCAGTTACAGGGGCGCGGGTAACTATGGCTACACCTTC; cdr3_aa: CASSYRGAGNYGYTF
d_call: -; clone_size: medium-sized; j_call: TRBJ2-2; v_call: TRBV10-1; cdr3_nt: TGCGCCAGCAGTTTAAATACCGGGGAGCTGTTTTTT; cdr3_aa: CASSLNTGELFF
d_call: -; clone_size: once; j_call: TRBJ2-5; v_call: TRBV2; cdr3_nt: TGTGCCAGCACAATGGAGACCCAGTACTTC; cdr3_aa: CASTMETQYF